This is a list of T cell receptor beta chains from one sample in a study of CD8+CD57+ T cells in acquired aplastic anemia. A single record per CDR3 protein comes from TCRdb applying MiXCR to the reads. This table holds fewer than 200,000 distinct CDR3 sequences, roughly 43% found once. Sequencing used sorted CD4+, CD8+, or CD8+CD57+ T cells (not recorded which) from PBMCs. These receptors all stem from a human donor with aplastic anemia. Both conserved end residues are part of each CDR3. Each record gives: CDR3 protein, CDR3 DNA, D gene, clone size, V gene, J gene. A D gene is named only where the DNA matches it firmly. Only part of the rows carry a size: once, few, many, or a class if the clone is expanded.

CSAREGHRLGPQHF	TGCAGTGCTAGAGAGGGACATCGGTTGGGACCCCAGCATTTT	-	-	TRBV20-1	TRBJ1-5
CASSTPTGQNSPLHF	TGTGCCAGCAGCACACCGACAGGGCAGAATTCACCCCTCCACTTT	TRBD1	many	TRBV4-2	TRBJ1-6
CASSQGGRANSPLHF	TGTGCCAGCAGCCAAGGGGGCAGGGCGAATTCACCCCTCCACTTT	-	many	TRBV14	TRBJ1-6
CATSRDGTSGGNGNEQFF	TGTGCCACCAGCAGAGATGGGACTAGCGGGGGGAATGGGAATGAGCAGTTCTTC	TRBD2	-	TRBV15	TRBJ2-1
CATSRLAGDTQYF	TGTGCCACCAGCAGACTAGCTGGAGATACGCAGTATTTT	-	-	TRBV15	TRBJ2-3
CSPGNVDEQYF	TGCAGTCCGGGGAACGTCGACGAGCAGTACTTC	-	few	TRBV20-1	TRBJ2-7
CATSEIGDERFF	TGTGCCACCAGTGAAATAGGCGATGAGCGGTTCTTC	-	-	TRBV24-1	TRBJ2-1
CASSLGWESTDTQYF	TGCGCCAGCAGCTTGGGGTGGGAAAGCACAGATACGCAGTATTTT	-	many	TRBV5-1	TRBJ2-3
CATSDTAEEAFF	TGTGCCACCAGTGATACAGCCGAGGAAGCTTTCTTT	-	-	TRBV24-1	TRBJ1-1
CASSDHRGGNNEQFF	TGTGCCAGCAGTGACCACAGGGGAGGGAACAATGAGCAGTTCTTC	-	-	TRBV2	TRBJ2-1
CSVVGQGNGNTIYF	TGCAGCGTTGTAGGACAGGGCAATGGAAACACCATATATTTT	TRBD1	-	TRBV29-1	TRBJ1-3
CSASTGNNSPLHF	TGCAGTGCTAGTACAGGGAATAATTCACCCCTCCACTTT	-	many	TRBV20-1	TRBJ1-6
CASTRTSGYEQFF	TGTGCCAGCACCCGGACTAGCGGCTATGAGCAGTTCTTC	TRBD2	many	TRBV12-3/TRBV12-4	TRBJ2-1
CASSWTGSGNTIYF	TGTGCCAGCAGCTGGACAGGCTCTGGAAACACCATATATTTT	TRBD1	many	TRBV2	TRBJ1-3
CATAGVSANTQYF	TGCGCCACAGCGGGGGTCTCAGCAAATACGCAGTATTTT	TRBD2	-	TRBV2	TRBJ2-3
CASSVRSGCANTGGLFF	TGCGCCAGCAGTGTAAGGAGCGGCTGTGCGAACACCGGGGGGCTGTTTTTT	-	-	TRBV10-1	TRBJ2-2
CAISESGHSNQPQHF	TGTGCCATCAGTGAGTCCGGGCATAGCAATCAGCCCCAGCATTTT	-	-	TRBV10-3	TRBJ1-5
CASSSRAAHSGGYTF	TGTGCCAGCAGCTCCCGAGCAGCCCACTCGGGTGGCTACACCTTC	-	many	TRBV7-2	TRBJ1-2
CASTPGYGNSPLHF	TGTGCCAGCACCCCGGGTTACGGTAATTCACCCCTCCACTTT	-	-	TRBV13	TRBJ1-6
CSVQTRQGTYGYTF	TGCAGCGTTCAAACCCGACAGGGAACCTATGGCTACACCTTC	TRBD1	-	TRBV29-1	TRBJ1-2
CASSTGGMPQHF	TGTGCCAGCAGCACAGGGGGCATGCCTCAGCATTTT	TRBD1	once	TRBV9	TRBJ1-5
CASSTGTGLGNTIYF	TGTGCCAGCAGCACCGGGACAGGGTTGGGAAACACCATATATTTT	TRBD1	many	TRBV6-1	TRBJ1-3
CATSREGGQGPEKLFF	TGTGCCACCAGCAGAGAGGGGGGGCAGGGCCCTGAAAAACTGTTTTTT	-	-	TRBV15	TRBJ1-4
CASSLAPGPYNEQFF	TGTGCCAGCAGCTTAGCCCCAGGCCCCTACAATGAGCAGTTCTTC	-	many	TRBV7-2	TRBJ2-1
CAISIYNEQFF	TGTGCCATCAGCATCTACAATGAGCAGTTCTTC	-	-	TRBV10-3	TRBJ2-1
CATSGWQEYGYTF	TGTGCCACCAGTGGTTGGCAGGAGTATGGCTACACCTTC	-	-	TRBV24-1	TRBJ1-2
CASSFGGRADTQYF	TGTGCCAGCAGCTTCGGGGGGCGTGCAGATACGCAGTATTTT	-	-	TRBV7-2	TRBJ2-3
CAIGGLAGSDEQYF	TGTGCCATTGGCGGACTAGCGGGATCGGACGAGCAGTACTTC	TRBD2	once	TRBV6-1	TRBJ2-7
CASSLYLTYEQYF	TGTGCCAGCAGCTTATACTTGACGTACGAGCAGTACTTC	-	-	TRBV7-9	TRBJ2-7
CSAALAGGPYEQYF	TGCAGTGCTGCCCTAGCGGGGGGGCCATACGAGCAGTACTTC	TRBD2	many	TRBV20-1	TRBJ2-7
CASRGNQPQHF	TGTGCCAGCCGTGGCAATCAGCCCCAGCATTTT	-	-	TRBV2	TRBJ1-5
CASSEQVVYEQYF	TGTGCCAGCAGTGAACAGGTTGTCTACGAGCAGTACTTC	-	-	TRBV2	TRBJ2-7
CASSEAAGTEAFF	TGTGCCAGCAGTGAAGCGGCAGGGACTGAAGCTTTCTTT	-	-	TRBV6-1	TRBJ1-1
CASSSDRHNEQFF	TGTGCCAGCAGCTCCGACAGGCACAATGAGCAGTTCTTC	-	many	TRBV7-2	TRBJ2-1
CASSLSGQYSYEQYF	TGTGCCAGCAGCCTAAGCGGACAGTACTCCTACGAGCAGTACTTC	-	-	TRBV7-2	TRBJ2-7
CASRRTGGYNQPQHF	TGTGCCAGCAGGAGGACAGGGGGTTACAATCAGCCCCAGCATTTT	TRBD1	many	TRBV27	TRBJ1-5
CASRLRGEQFF	TGTGCCAGCAGATTGAGGGGTGAGCAGTTCTTC	-	many	TRBV12-3/TRBV12-4	TRBJ2-1